This T cell receptor (beta chain) was obtained from a study of shared clonotypes between healthy human individuals. On the study more broadly: Ranging from 18 to 49 in age, donors were a couple of women and three men.

Deep was the level used in running the assay. The protocol was immunoSEQ multiplex PCR, while the TCRdb copy is restricted to in-frame clones and leaves out a portion. The table has around 1,900,000 clones, roughly 93% seen once; the top ten hold less than 2%. Naive CD8 isolation took CD45RO-negative cells positively selected for CCR7 and excluded terminally differentiated effector memory CD45RA+ cells. Each donor was a Caucasian adult residing in Nashville, Tennessee. V shed 1 base, J shed 5 bases, and the junction held 7 bases outside the gene matches. The CDR3 is made up of 16 amino acids. Germline CDR1 is MNHEY and CDR2 is SVGAGI.

Sample: naive CD8+ T cells from PBMCs. The chain combines TRBV6-5 with TRBJ2-5; 10 nucleotides match TRBD1. The origin of this receptor is a man between 18 and 35 years old in good health. Some clones in this sample may be carry-over from other donors' samples. CDR3 nucleotides: TGTGCCAGCAGTTACTTCACGGGACAGGGGCTGGAGACCCAGTACTTC. It codes for CASSYFTGQGLETQYF.